This TCR beta chain was obtained from a study of shared clonotypes between healthy human individuals. Here immunoSEQ multiplex PCR was the method, and the copy in TCRdb shows in-frame clones only, minus some. Among around 600,000 clones listed, 95% to 98% were seen once. Terminally differentiated effector memory CD45RA+ cells were excluded from the naive CD8 cells, which were CD45RO-negative and positively selected for CCR7. This CDR3 is 16 amino acids long. Germline assignment: CDR1 LNHNV and CDR2 YYDKDF (reference sequence). Trimming cost V 0 bases and J 0 bases, with 12 bases left between them. The sequenced sample was naive CD8+ T cells sorted from blood. The clonotype comes from a man aged 25-45 years in good health. The chain carries TRBV15 and TRBJ2-7, with D unclear. The CDR3 DNA reads as TGTGCCACCAGCAGAGATCTTGACCGATCCTCCTACGAGCAGTACTTC. Translating it yields CATSRDLDRSSYEQYF.